Listed below are T cell receptor beta chains from one sample, sequenced in a study of CD8 T cells in ankylosing spondylitis. MiXCR, applied by TCRdb to the 5' RACE reads, yields one record per CDR3 protein. This table holds over 400,000 distinct CDR3 sequences, more than 25% found once. Sequences were obtained from blood, either unsorted or a sorted T cell fraction (not recorded which). These receptors all stem from a male donor with ankylosing spondylitis. CDR3s include the opening cysteine and the closing phenylalanine or tryptophan. Where a row states a size, it is once, few, many or the class of an expanded clone; other rows omit it.

v_gene: TRBV4-2
abundance: -
CDR3aa: CASSQDDKGRVAFF

v_gene: TRBV20-1
abundance: -
CDR3aa: CSVQTGGANTEAFF

v_gene: TRBV10-3
abundance: -
CDR3aa: CAISEGLNQPQHF

v_gene: TRBV2
abundance: few
CDR3aa: CASSGVSSYNEQFF

v_gene: TRBV3-1
abundance: -
CDR3aa: CASSQTSTGMDEQFF

v_gene: TRBV7-9
abundance: -
CDR3aa: CASSLGLRDLPYNEQFF

v_gene: TRBV20-1
abundance: -
CDR3aa: CSALRGTLSYNSPLHF

v_gene: TRBV5-1
abundance: few
CDR3aa: CASSSREGNTGELFF

v_gene: TRBV6-2/TRBV6-3
abundance: few
CDR3aa: CASSYSGNSPLHF

v_gene: TRBV29-1
abundance: -
CDR3aa: CSVENEGTSYNEQFF

v_gene: TRBV11-2
abundance: -
CDR3aa: CASSLRLGNTEAFF

v_gene: TRBV7-2
abundance: few
CDR3aa: CASSFYSPGANEQFF

v_gene: TRBV5-1
abundance: -
CDR3aa: CASSLWRSSYNEQFF

v_gene: TRBV6-1
abundance: -
CDR3aa: CASSLTGGAGGANVLTF

v_gene: TRBV5-1
abundance: few
CDR3aa: CASSFGAPMNTEAFF

v_gene: TRBV2
abundance: -
CDR3aa: CASTGPGLAGGGEQFF

v_gene: TRBV18
abundance: -
CDR3aa: CATSARRESTDTQYF

v_gene: TRBV18
abundance: few
CDR3aa: CASSPEAGAGTQYF

v_gene: TRBV20-1
abundance: -
CDR3aa: CSAKRGGVSNEQFF

v_gene: TRBV29-1
abundance: few
CDR3aa: CSVDLVHNEQFF

v_gene: TRBV11-2
abundance: -
CDR3aa: CASSFWTNSDEQFF

v_gene: TRBV12-3/TRBV12-4
abundance: -
CDR3aa: CASTNRGGSNTEAFF

v_gene: TRBV5-1
abundance: many
CDR3aa: CASSPGLAGGTDTQYF

v_gene: TRBV28
abundance: few
CDR3aa: CASSLDPSGNNEQFF